The T cell receptor (beta chain) under discussion was sequenced for a study of long-term antiretroviral therapy in people with HIV (dated by TCRdb to about 2022). With respect to the entire study: Collection of the earliest samples took place about a decade ahead of the 2015 WHO recommendation for immediate ART, at a time when ART was typically delayed until CD4 counts fell. No cross-contamination during QIAcube processing was seen in test extractions of a monoclonal T-cell line run alongside around 31 polyclonal samples. Among the roughly 30 participants with HIV, around 10 were female. A retrospective serial study tested whether ART initiation and durable HIV suppression were associated with changes in peripheral blood TRB repertoire composition and diversity. A total of roughly 200 cryopreserved PBMC samples were contributed to the cohort by 30 adults with confirmed HIV infection, with samples collected serially over a mean of 6 years (range 1-12).

The immunoSEQ hsTCRB v3.0 assay was used at survey level resolution for TRB variable region sequencing. TRB sequencing targeted a depth of about 35,000-55,000 T-cell genomes per sample. An Illumina MiSeq with a v3 150-cycle kit was used to sequence the pooled TRB libraries. The study's processing was this. Repertoire analysis was run in R within a reproducible Nextflow workflow that covered QC, data transformation and analysis. LymphoSeq2, an R package for exploring AIRR-Seq data, was used to implement the custom analyses. Four samples yielding fewer than 5000 total TRB sequences were excluded, leaving more than 150 analyzed HIV repertoires. Among the roughly 190 retained HIV repertoires, about 57 were collected before ART initiation and 120 to 140 after ART initiation. Repertoires were downsampled to 5000 TRB nucleotide sequences, with summary statistics averaged over 100 downsampling iterations. Only TRB sequences with CDR3 regions of at least seven amino acids were retained for analysis. Diversity was measured with a Shannon entropy-derived clonality score and the Gini coefficient. In the repertoire networks, any two of the top 5000 CDR3 amino acid sequences were linked whenever the two sequences differed by an edit distance of one. Antigen specificity groups and MHC restriction were predicted for TRB CDR3 amino acid sequences with GLIPH2. To flag known CMV, EBV, HIV or tissue antigen associations, CDR3 amino acid sequences were matched against VDJdb and McPAS-TCR. Pre-ART, post-ART and control groups were compared with Wilcoxon signed-rank tests and Holm-Bonferroni correction. TCRdb took over this immuneACCESS table, retaining in-frame rearrangements with V and J assigned. Such tables are incomplete; in checked studies, under half of the missing clones stem from an unresolved V gene, and the remainder is unexplained. Clonal size and the V and J genes are those of that table, whereas D and trimming came from the DNA. The sample table lists about 14,000 clones, more than 75% of them with a count of one. Together, the top ten hold roughly a quarter of the sample.

On this clone itself: Its target antigen remains unknown. The sample holds no much larger clone one base away, and base qualities are not on file.

The research as a whole found: At every time point, the repertoire was dominated by expanded TRB clones first identified before ART initiation, although this dominance fluctuated and, in many PLHIV, declined after ART. The samples span the years 2004 to 2017, and the ART regimens used at that time may not be as effective as current regimens. Since PBMC availability was limited, sequencing covered only the TCR beta chain, with no alpha chain pairing. Inferences about post-ART repertoire changes are limited because no data were available on ART adherence, viral resistance or therapy changes. Narrower CDR3 length ranges were observed in HIV repertoires than in controls, and an antigen-experienced repertoire with only a slight naive shift after ART was suggested by the network structure. Because cell numbers in pre-ART samples were limited, unsorted PBMC were profiled instead of sorted CD4+ and CD8+ T cells. A significant increase in TRB diversity was found to be associated with ART initiation, although TRB diversity was observed to remain significantly below that of transplant donor controls even after long-term ART.

For CDR1 and CDR2, the germline V gene lists SGHRS and YFSETQ. From the cysteine through the phenylalanine, the CDR3 covers 15 amino acids. The only DNA kept is the CDR3, 45 bases in frame from the first base. V loses 3 bases of germline sequence and J loses 1 base, and the interval between the two ends is 13 bases. To be included, a participant needed at least one PBMC sample from before ART initiation plus at least two post-ART samples. Treatment was received in the United States of America by all participants with HIV. Cryopreserved samples of about 0.9-11 million PBMC were thawed and washed before DNA extraction. At the time of the earliest PBMC sample for each participant with HIV, ages ranged from roughly 23 to 55 years. Per participant, PBMC samples came from 1-4 timepoints prior to ART initiation and 2-8 timepoints following ART initiation, for a median of 7 samples. Serial HIV viral load, CD4+ T-cell count, ART history and demographic data were obtained for every participant. A Qiagen kit on a QIAcube was used to extract genomic DNA from unsorted PBMC, with samples processed in batches of 12.

Here the chain combines TRBV5-1 and TRBJ1-1; TRBD1 is a possible D gene, resting on 6 matching bases. The sequence came from a man between 35 and 55 years old with HIV. The sample was unsorted PBMCs, taken 3.1 years after starting antiretroviral therapy. The nucleotide sequence is given as TGCGCCAGCAGCTGGGGGACATACGCGAACACTGAAGCTTTCTTT. This yields the protein CASSWGTYANTEAFF.